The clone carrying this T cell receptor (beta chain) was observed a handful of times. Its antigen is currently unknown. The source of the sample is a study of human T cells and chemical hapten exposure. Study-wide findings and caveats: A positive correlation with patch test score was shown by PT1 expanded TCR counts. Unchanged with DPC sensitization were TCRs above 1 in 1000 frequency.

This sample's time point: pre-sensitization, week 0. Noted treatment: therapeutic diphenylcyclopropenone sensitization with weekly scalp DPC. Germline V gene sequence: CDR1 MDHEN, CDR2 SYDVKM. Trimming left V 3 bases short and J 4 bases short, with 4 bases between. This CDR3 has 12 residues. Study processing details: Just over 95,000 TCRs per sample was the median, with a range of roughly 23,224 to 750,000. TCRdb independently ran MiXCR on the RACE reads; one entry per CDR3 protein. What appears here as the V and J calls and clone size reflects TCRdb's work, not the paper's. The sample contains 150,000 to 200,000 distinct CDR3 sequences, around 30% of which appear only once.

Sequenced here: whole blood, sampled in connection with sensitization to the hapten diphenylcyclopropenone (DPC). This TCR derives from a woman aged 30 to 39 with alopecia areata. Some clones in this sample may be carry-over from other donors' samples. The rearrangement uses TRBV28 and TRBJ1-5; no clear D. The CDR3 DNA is TGTGCCAGCAGTTTTGCGAATCAGCCCCAGCATTTT. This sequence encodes CASSFANQPQHF.